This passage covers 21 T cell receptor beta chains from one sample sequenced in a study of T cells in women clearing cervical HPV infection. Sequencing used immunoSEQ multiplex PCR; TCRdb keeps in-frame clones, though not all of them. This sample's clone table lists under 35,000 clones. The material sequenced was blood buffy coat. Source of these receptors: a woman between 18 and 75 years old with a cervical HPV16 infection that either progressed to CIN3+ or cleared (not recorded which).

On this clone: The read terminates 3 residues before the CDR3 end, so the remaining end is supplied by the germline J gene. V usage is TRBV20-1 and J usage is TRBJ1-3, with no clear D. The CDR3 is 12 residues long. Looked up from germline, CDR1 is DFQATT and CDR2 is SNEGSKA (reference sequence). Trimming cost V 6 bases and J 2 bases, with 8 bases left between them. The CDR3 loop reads CSARSAGNTIYF. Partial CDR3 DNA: TGCAGTGCCCGTAGCGCTGGAAACACC.

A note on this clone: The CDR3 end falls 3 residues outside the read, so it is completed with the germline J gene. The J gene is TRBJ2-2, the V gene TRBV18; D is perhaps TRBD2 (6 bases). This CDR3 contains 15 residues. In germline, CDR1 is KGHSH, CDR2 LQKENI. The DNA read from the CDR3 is TGTGCCAGCTCGCGGGATTCGGGTTGGAATGAAAAG. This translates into CASSRDSGWNEK. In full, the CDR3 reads CASSRDSGWNEKLFF.

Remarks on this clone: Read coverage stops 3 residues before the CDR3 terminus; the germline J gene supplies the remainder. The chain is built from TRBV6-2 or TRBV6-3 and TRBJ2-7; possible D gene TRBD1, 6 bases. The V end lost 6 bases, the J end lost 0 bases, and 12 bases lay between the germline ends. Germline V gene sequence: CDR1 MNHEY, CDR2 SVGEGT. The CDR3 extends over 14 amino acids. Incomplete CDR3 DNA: TGTGCCAGCAGCCCTGACAGGATCTCCTACGAG. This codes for CASSPDRISYE. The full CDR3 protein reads CASSPDRISYEQYF.

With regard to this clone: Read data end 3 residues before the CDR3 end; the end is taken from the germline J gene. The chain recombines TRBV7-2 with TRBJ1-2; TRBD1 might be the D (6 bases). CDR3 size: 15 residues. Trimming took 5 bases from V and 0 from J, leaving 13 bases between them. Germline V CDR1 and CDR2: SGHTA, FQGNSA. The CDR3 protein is CASSRGQLANYGYTF. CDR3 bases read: TGTGCCAGCAGCCGGGGACAATTAGCTAACTATGGC.

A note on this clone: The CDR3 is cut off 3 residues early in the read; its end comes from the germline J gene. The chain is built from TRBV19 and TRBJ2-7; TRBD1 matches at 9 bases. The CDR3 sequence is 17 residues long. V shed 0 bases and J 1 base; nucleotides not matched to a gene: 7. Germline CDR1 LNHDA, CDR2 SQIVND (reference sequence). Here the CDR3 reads CASSIDFSGTGSYEQYF. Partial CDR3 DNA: TGTGCCAGTAGTATAGATTTTTCTGGGACAGGGTCCTACGAG.

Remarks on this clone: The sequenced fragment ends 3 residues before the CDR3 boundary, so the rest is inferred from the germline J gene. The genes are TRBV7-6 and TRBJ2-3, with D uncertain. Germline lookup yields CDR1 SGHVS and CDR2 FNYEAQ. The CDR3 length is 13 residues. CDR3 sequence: CASSLGSNYPQYF. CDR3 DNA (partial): TGTGCCAGCAGCTTAGGGTCAAACTACCCG.

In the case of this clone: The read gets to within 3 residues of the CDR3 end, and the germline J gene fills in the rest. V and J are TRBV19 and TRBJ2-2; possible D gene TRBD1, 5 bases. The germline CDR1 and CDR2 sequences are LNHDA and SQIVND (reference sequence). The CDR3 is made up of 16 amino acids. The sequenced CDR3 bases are TGTGCCAGTAGTGTAGGGGCCAGCTCCTATAATTCACCG. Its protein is CASSVGASSYNSP. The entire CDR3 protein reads CASSVGASSYNSPLFF.

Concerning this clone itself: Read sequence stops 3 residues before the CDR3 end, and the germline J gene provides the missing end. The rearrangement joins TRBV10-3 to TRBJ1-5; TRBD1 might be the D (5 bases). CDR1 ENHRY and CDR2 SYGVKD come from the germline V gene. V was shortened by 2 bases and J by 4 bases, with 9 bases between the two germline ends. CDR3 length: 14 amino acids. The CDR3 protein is CAISEDGGNQPQHF. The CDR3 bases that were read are TGTGCCATCAGTGAGGACGGGGGGAATCAGCCC.

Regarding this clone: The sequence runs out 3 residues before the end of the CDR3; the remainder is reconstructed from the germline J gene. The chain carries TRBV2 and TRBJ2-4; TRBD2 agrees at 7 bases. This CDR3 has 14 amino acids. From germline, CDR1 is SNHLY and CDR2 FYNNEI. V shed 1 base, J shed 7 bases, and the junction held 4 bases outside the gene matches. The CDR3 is CASSEGGGGNIQYF. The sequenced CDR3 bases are TGTGCCAGCAGTGAAGGGGGGGGAGGCAACATT.

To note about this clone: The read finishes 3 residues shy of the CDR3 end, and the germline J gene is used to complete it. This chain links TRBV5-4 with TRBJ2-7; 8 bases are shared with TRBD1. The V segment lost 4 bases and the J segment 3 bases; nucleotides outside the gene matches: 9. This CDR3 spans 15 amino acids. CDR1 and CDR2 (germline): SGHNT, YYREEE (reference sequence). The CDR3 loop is CASSAVAGGNYEQYF. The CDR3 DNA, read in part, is TGTGCCAGCAGCGCGGTGGCAGGGGGCAACTACGAG.

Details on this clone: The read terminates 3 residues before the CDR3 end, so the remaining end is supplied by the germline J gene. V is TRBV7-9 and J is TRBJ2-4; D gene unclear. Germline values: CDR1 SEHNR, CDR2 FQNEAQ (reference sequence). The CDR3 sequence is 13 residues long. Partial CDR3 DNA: TGTGCCAGCAGCTTAGCGACTGGGTATGGT. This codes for CASSLATGYG. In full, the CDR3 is CASSLATGYGQYF.

The sequenced CDR3 bases are TGTGCCAGCAGTTCCTATACGGGGGGAAACGGAGAGACC. It yields the protein CASSSYTGGNGET. The CDR3 reads in full as CASSSYTGGNGETQYF. The rearrangement joins TRBV12-3 or TRBV12-4 to TRBJ2-5, with 7 nucleotides matching TRBD2. From the germline J gene comes the end of the CDR3, since the read stops 3 residues before it. Trimming removed 4 bases from V and 4 bases from J; junction bases left unmatched: 12. The CDR3 is made up of 16 amino acids.

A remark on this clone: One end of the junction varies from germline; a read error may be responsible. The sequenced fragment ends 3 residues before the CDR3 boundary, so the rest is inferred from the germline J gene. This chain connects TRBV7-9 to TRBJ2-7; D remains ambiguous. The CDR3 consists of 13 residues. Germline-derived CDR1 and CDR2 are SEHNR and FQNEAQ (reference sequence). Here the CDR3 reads CTSSLAGGYEQYF. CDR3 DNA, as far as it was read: TGTACCAGCAGCTTAGCTGGCGGCTACGAG.

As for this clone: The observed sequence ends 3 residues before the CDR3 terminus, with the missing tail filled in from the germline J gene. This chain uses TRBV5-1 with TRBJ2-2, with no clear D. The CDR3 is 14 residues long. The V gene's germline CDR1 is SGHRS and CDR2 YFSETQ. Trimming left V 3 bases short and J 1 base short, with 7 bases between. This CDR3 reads CASSSTQNTGELFF. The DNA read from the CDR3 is TGCGCCAGCAGCTCGACACAGAACACCGGGGAG.

The sequenced CDR3 bases are TGTGCCAGCAGCTTAGCTAGCGGGGGGACTTACAATGAG. Amino acid sequence: CASSLASGGTYNE. The full CDR3 sequence reads CASSLASGGTYNEQFF. V is TRBV7-2 and J is TRBJ2-1; 10 nucleotides match TRBD2. From the germline J gene comes the end of the CDR3, since the read stops 3 residues before it. The CDR3 loop spans 16 amino acids. After removal of 0 bases from V and 4 bases from J, the junction contained 3 bases not matched to a gene. Germline V gene lookup returns CDR1 SGHTA and CDR2 FQGNSA. The whole variable domain, remainder taken from reference TRBV7-2 and TRBJ2-1, is GAGVSQSPSNKVTEKGKDVELRCDPISGHTALYWYRQSLGQGLEFLIYFQGNSAPDKSGLPSDRFSAERTGGSVSTLTIQRTQQEDSAVYLCASSLASGGTYNEQFFGPGTRLTVL.

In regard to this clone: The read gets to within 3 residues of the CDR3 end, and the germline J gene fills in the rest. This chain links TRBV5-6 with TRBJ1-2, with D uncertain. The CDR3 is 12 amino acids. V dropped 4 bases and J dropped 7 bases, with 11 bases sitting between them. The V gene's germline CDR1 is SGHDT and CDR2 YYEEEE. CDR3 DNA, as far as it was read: TGTGCCAGCAGCCTCAGAATTGGTGGC. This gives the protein CASSLRIGG. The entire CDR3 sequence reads CASSLRIGGYTF.

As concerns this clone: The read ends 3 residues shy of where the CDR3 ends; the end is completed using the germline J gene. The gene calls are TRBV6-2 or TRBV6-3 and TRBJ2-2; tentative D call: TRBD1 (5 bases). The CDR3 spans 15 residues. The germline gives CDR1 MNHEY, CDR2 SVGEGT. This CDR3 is CASSPSGSSNSPLFF. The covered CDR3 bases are TGTGCCAGCAGTCCCTCAGGGTCGAGTAATTCACCG.

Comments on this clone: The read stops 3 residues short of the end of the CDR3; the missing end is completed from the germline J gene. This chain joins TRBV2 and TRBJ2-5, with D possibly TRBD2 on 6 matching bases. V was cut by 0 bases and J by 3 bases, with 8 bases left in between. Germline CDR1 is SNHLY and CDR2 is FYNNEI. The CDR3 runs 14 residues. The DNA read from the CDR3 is TGTGCCAGCAGTGAAGCGGCGGGGAAAGAGACC. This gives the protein CASSEAAGKET. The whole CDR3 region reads CASSEAAGKETQYF.

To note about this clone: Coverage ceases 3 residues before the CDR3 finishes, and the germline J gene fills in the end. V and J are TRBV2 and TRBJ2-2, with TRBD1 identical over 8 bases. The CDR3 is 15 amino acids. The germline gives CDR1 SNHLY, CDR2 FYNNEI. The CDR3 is CASREQGVTNEKLFF. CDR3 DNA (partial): TGTGCCAGCAGAGAACAGGGGGTCACTAATGAAAAG. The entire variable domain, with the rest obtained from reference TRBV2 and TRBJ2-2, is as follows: EPEVTQTPSHQVTQMGQEVILRCVPISNHLYFYWYRQILGQKVEFLVSFYNNEISEKSEIFDDQFSVERPDGSNFTLKIRSTKLEDSAMYFCASREQGVTNEKLFFGEGSRLTVL.

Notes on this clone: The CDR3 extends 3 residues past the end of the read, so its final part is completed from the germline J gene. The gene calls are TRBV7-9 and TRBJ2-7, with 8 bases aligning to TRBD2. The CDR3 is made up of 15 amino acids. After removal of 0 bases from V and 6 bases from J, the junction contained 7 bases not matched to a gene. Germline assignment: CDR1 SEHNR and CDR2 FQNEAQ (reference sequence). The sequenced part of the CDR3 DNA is TGTGCCAGCAGCTTAGCGGGGGGAAGCGGGGGCGAG. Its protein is CASSLAGGSGGE. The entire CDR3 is CASSLAGGSGGEQYF.

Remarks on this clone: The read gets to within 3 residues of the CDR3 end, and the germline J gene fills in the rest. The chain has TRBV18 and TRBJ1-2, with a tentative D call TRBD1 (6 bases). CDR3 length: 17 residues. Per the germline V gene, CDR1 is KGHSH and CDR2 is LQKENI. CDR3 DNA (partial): TGTGCCAGCTCACCACCTGTAGGACAGAGCTCCTACAATGAC. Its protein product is CASSPPVGQSSYND. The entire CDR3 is CASSPPVGQSSYNDYTF.